The T cell receptor (beta chain) described here comes from a study of cytomegalovirus exposure and HLA in healthy donors. Regarding the study as a whole: Solely CMV serostatus was available to characterize immune exposure. Earlier analysis looked at TCR beta V segments, and most were productive about 90% or about 30% of the time.

The PCR was carried out with 60 Vbeta primers and 13 Jbeta primers. Measured with immunoSEQ multiplex PCR; TCRdb has only the in-frame clones, and not every one. The sample records under 200,000 clones, 75% to 85% being singletons. The V end was cut by 4 bases, the J end by 5 bases, with 5 bases between. The CDR3 loop spans 11 amino acids. The germline V gene encodes CDR1 SEHNR and CDR2 FQNEAQ (reference sequence). To note about this clone: Its antigen remains unknown.

Source material: PBMCs. The source of this sequence is a woman aged 45-60 years in good health and CMV-seronegative. The gene calls are TRBV7-9 and TRBJ1-1; D is unclear. The CDR3 protein is CASSSRTEAFF. The CDR3 nucleotides are TGTGCCAGCAGCTCACGGACTGAAGCTTTCTTT. Variable domain in full (rest from reference TRBV7-9 and TRBJ1-1): DTGVSQNPRHKITKRGQNVTFRCDPISEHNRLYWYRQTLGQGPEFLTYFQNEAQLEKSRLLSDRFSAERPKGSFSTLEIQRTEQGDSAMYLCASSSRTEAFFGQGTRLTVV.